A single sample gave rise to the 14 T cell receptor beta chains below, sequenced in a study of OX40 agonist ivuxolimab in advanced cancers. Generated by immunoSEQ multiplex PCR, the TCRdb table keeps only in-frame clones and is missing some. Of roughly 68,000 clones in the sample, 80% to 90% were seen once. The material sequenced was CD4+ or CD8+ T cells sorted from blood, taken in a trial of the OX40 agonist ivuxolimab. The origin of the receptors is an adult with an advanced solid tumor such as melanoma, head and neck, liver or kidney cancer.

CDR3 sequence reads: CASRYSEGGTEAFF. The DNA of the CDR3 is TGTGCCAGCAGGTATTCGGAGGGCGGCACTGAAGCTTTCTTT. The rearrangement joins TRBV2 to TRBJ1-1; no reliable D call. The germline gives CDR1 SNHLY, CDR2 FYNNEI. The CDR3 contains 14 residues. Trimming removed 6 bases from V and 4 bases from J, with 15 bases in between.

V is TRBV7-3 and J is TRBJ2-1; 8 bases agree with TRBD1. Germline-derived CDR1 and CDR2 are SGHTA and FQGTGA. With V trimmed by 8 bases and J by 7 bases, 10 bases remained unmatched. This CDR3 region has 14 residues. The CDR3 region has the DNA TGTGCCAGCGGGTCCGGACAGGGTTTTAATGAGCAGTTCTTC. Residues: CASGSGQGFNEQFF.

The rearrangement links TRBV7-2 to TRBJ2-3, with no clear D. Germline V gene lookup returns CDR1 SGHTA and CDR2 FQGNSA. With 2 bases removed from V and 4 bases from J, the gap between germline ends came to 4 bases. The CDR3 loop spans 12 amino acids. CDR3 amino acids: CASSLYADTQYF. CDR3 sequence (DNA): TGTGCCAGCAGCTTATATGCAGATACGCAGTATTTT.

This clone was counted once. V is TRBV7-7 and J is TRBJ1-3, with TRBD1 identical over 7 bases. With 5 bases clipped from V and 4 bases from J, the junction kept 5 bases outside the gene matches. CDR3 length: 14 residues. The germline V gene encodes CDR1 SSHAT and CDR2 FNYEAQ (reference sequence). CDR3 nucleotide sequence: TGTGCCAGCAGCCCTACAGGGGTCGGAAACACCATATATTTT. Translation gives CASSPTGVGNTIYF.

This chain links TRBV11-2 with TRBJ1-4; no clear D gene. Germline lookup yields CDR1 SGHAT and CDR2 FQNNGV. The CDR3 has 16 residues. Between the trimmed V and J ends, which lost 6 bases and 1 base, there was a span of 15 bases. The CDR3 loop reads CASRLTLAGTNEKLFF. CDR3 nucleotide sequence: TGTGCCAGCAGACTCACTCTCGCAGGAACTAATGAAAAACTGTTTTTT.

This rearrangement joins TRBV2 to TRBJ2-1; 14 bases agree with TRBD2. V lost 5 bases, J lost 6 bases, and 3 bases stayed unmatched. The CDR3 consists of 15 residues. The germline V gene encodes CDR1 SNHLY and CDR2 FYNNEI. The CDR3 DNA is TGTGCCAGCAGTTTGGGACTAGCGGGAGTCAATGAGCAGTTCTTC. Its translation: CASSLGLAGVNEQFF.

This chain connects TRBV28 to TRBJ2-6; unclear D gene. V gave up 3 bases and J gave up 5 bases, with 11 bases separating them. The CDR3 runs to 15 residues. Germline assignment: CDR1 MDHEN and CDR2 SYDVKM. The DNA for the CDR3 is TGTGCCAGCAGTTTCGAGGAACCAAGGGCCAACGTCCTGACTTTC. Translation: CASSFEEPRANVLTF.

J is TRBJ1-1 and V is TRBV28; D is possibly TRBD1 (5 bases). V lost 7 bases and J lost 0, with 15 bases in between. The CDR3 contains 15 residues. Germline-derived CDR1 and CDR2 are MDHEN and SYDVKM. CDR3 loop: CASTGAGPMNTEAFF. CDR3 bases: TGTGCCAGCACCGGGGCCGGGCCCATGAACACTGAAGCTTTCTTT.

This clone was counted a few times. The CDR3 nucleotides are TGTGCCAGCAGTCGGCAGGAGAACACTGAAGCTTTCTTT. Encoded protein: CASSRQENTEAFF. The genes are TRBV7-2 and TRBJ1-1; no clear D gene. This CDR3 spans 13 amino acids. V was shortened by 6 bases and J by 1 base, with 9 bases between the two germline ends. Germline CDR1 is SGHTA and CDR2 is FQGNSA.

J is TRBJ1-1 and V is TRBV5-1, with TRBD1 matching 7 bases. The CDR3 consists of 14 residues. Germline CDR1 reads SGHRS; CDR2 reads YFSETQ. After removal of 2 bases from V and 6 bases from J, the junction contained 7 bases not matched to a gene. CDR3 bases: TGCGCCAGCAGCTTAGGACAGGCCCTACCTGAAGCTTTCTTT. Translation: CASSLGQALPEAFF.

The chain uses TRBV7-7 and TRBJ1-3; TRBD1 matches 12 bases. Germline CDR1 is SSHAT and CDR2 is FNYEAQ (reference sequence). V lost 3 bases and J lost 7; bases outside the gene matches: 1. The CDR3 covers 14 residues. The CDR3 protein is CASSLGQGANTIYF. The CDR3 DNA follows: TGTGCCAGCAGCTTGGGACAGGGGGCGAACACCATATATTTT.

V gene TRBV14 combines with J gene TRBJ2-5; D call uncertain. CDR1 and CDR2 (germline): SGHDN, FVKESK. CDR3 length: 13 amino acids. Deletions cut 4 bases from V and 11 bases from J, with 17 bases between. CDR3 in amino acids: CASSPTTSHGQYF. CDR3 DNA: TGTGCCAGCAGCCCTACTACGAGTCACGGGCAGTACTTC.

The genes are TRBV4-2 and TRBJ1-2, with 9 nucleotides matching TRBD1. The CDR3 has 14 residues. Germline CDR1 LGHNA, CDR2 YNFKEQ. J was trimmed by 3 bases and V by 6 bases; bases with no gene match: 5. DNA of the CDR3: TGTGCCAGCAGTGGTACAGGGGGCGACTATGGCTACACCTTC. As protein: CASSGTGGDYGYTF.

This clone was observed a few times. This chain links TRBV11-2 with TRBJ2-7; D is uncertain. CDR1 SGHAT and CDR2 FQNNGV come from the germline V gene. The CDR3 consists of 12 residues. V was clipped by 3 bases and J by 4 bases, with 7 bases between them. The CDR3 loop is CASSLWEYEQYF. The CDR3 DNA sequence: TGTGCCAGCAGCTTGTGGGAATACGAGCAGTACTTC.